This is a list of T cell receptor beta chains from one sample in a study of TIL therapy for anti-PD-1-resistant metastatic lung cancer. Some clones are missing from TCRdb's copy, which holds only in-frame ones; the method was immunoSEQ multiplex PCR. The sample consists of roughly 46,000 clones, about 86% of them appearing once. Sequencing used blood, obtained at baseline. All receptors derive from a person aged 25 to 80 with non-small cell lung cancer. CDR3s include the opening cysteine and the closing phenylalanine or tryptophan. The order of the fields is CDR3 protein, CDR3 DNA, V gene, J gene, D gene, clone size. D genes are given only for firm matches. Clone size, where shown, is once, few, many, or a class for clones that have expanded.

CASSLRDNGPYEQYF	TGTGCTAGCAGCTTAAGGGACAACGGCCCCTACGAGCAGTACTTC	TRBV7-7	TRBJ2-7	NA	NA
CASSNTWGMNTEAFF	TGTGCCAGCAGCAACACCTGGGGGATGAACACTGAAGCTTTCTTT	TRBV28	TRBJ1-1	NA	NA
CASSLDGRGFYNEQFF	TGTGCCAGCAGCCTCGATGGCAGGGGCTTCTACAATGAGCAGTTCTTC	TRBV27	TRBJ2-1	NA	NA
CASSLLTDEQYF	TGTGCCAGCAGCCTGCTCACGGACGAGCAGTACTTC	TRBV28	TRBJ2-7	NA	few
CASSPYWNTGELFF	TGTGCCAGCTCACCTTATTGGAATACCGGGGAGCTGTTTTTT	TRBV18	TRBJ2-2	NA	NA
CASSQTMNTEAFF	TGTGCCAGCAGCCAAACCATGAACACTGAAGCTTTCTTT	TRBV11-2	TRBJ1-1	NA	NA
CASSFKTTGNEKLFF	TGTGCCAGCAGCTTCAAGACGACAGGGAATGAAAAACTGTTTTTT	TRBV5-4	TRBJ1-4	TRBD1	NA
CASSQDQAGGVYEQYF	TGCGCCAGCAGCCAAGATCAGGCGGGAGGGGTTTACGAGCAGTACTTC	TRBV4-1	TRBJ2-7	TRBD2	once
CASSETGGNQPQHF	TGTGCCAGCAGCGAGACAGGGGGCAATCAGCCCCAGCATTTT	TRBV28	TRBJ1-5	TRBD1	NA
CASSPGGATRGYTF	TGTGCCAGCTCACCAGGCGGGGCGACGAGAGGCTACACCTTC	TRBV18	TRBJ1-2	NA	NA
CATGSGYTQYF	TGTGCCACCGGCTCCGGTTATACGCAGTATTTT	TRBV24-1	TRBJ2-3	NA	NA
CASSSLREEGANVLTF	TGTGCCAGCAGTTCCCTCAGGGAGGAAGGGGCCAACGTCCTGACTTTC	TRBV28	TRBJ2-6	NA	NA
CAISESVLDGSYEQYF	TGTGCCATCAGTGAGTCGGTGCTGGACGGCTCCTACGAGCAGTACTTC	TRBV10-3	TRBJ2-7	NA	NA
CASSQSWEAGPKETQYF	TGCGCCAGCAGTCAATCGTGGGAGGCGGGCCCAAAAGAGACCCAGTACTTC	TRBV23-1	TRBJ2-5	NA	NA
CASSPLGDTQYF	TGTGCCAGCTCACCCCTGGGAGATACGCAGTATTTT	TRBV18	TRBJ2-3	NA	NA
CASSEKTTNGELFF	TGTGCCAGCAGTGAAAAGACTACTAACGGGGAGCTGTTTTTT	TRBV2	TRBJ2-2	NA	NA
CASSIGFRMGTGNNEQFF	TGTGCCAGTAGTATAGGATTTCGGATGGGGACAGGGAACAATGAGCAGTTCTTC	TRBV19	TRBJ2-1	TRBD1	NA
CASSQHLINRGQNIQYF	TGCGCCAGCAGTCAACACCTCATTAACAGGGGACAAAACATTCAGTACTTC	TRBV23-1	TRBJ2-4	TRBD1	NA
CASSPARVGGEQFF	TGTGCCAGCAGCCCAGCGAGAGTTGGCGGTGAGCAGTTCTTC	TRBV14	TRBJ2-1	NA	NA
CASSETSGTTDTQYF	TGTGCCAGCAGCGAGACTAGCGGGACGACAGATACGCAGTATTTT	TRBV9	TRBJ2-3	TRBD2	NA
CASPGGATNEKLFF	TGTGCCAGCCCGGGGGGAGCAACTAATGAAAAACTGTTTTTT	TRBV7-9	TRBJ1-4	NA	NA
CATSRWMSGTPDSTSGANVLTF	TGTGCCACCAGCAGATGGATGTCCGGGACGCCCGATTCCACCTCTGGGGCCAACGTCCTGACTTTC	TRBV15	TRBJ2-6	NA	NA
CASSQIRETDEQYF	TGTGCCAGCAGCCAAATACGGGAGACGGACGAGCAGTACTTC	TRBV16	TRBJ2-7	NA	NA